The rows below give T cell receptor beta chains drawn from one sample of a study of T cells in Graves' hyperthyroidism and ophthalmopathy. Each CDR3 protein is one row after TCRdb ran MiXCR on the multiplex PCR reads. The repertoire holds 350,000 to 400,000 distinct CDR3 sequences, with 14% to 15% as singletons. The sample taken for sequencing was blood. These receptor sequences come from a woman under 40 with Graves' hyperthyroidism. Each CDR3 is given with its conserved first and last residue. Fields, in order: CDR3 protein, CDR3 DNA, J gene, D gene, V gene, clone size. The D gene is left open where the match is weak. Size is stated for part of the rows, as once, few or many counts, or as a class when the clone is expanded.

CASSTRQGSDEQYF	TGTGCCAGCAGCACCCGACAGGGGAGCGACGAGCAGTACTTC	TRBJ2-7	TRBD1	TRBV3-1	many
CASSLAGRSSYNEQFF	TGCGCCAGCAGCTTGGCTGGTAGAAGCTCCTACAATGAGCAGTTCTTC	TRBJ2-1	NA	TRBV5-1	many
CASSRDMNTEAFF	TGTGCCAGCAGCCGGGACATGAACACTGAAGCTTTCTTT	TRBJ1-1	NA	TRBV3-1	many
CASSVGTWSEQYF	TGTGCCAGCAGCGTAGGAACATGGTCCGAGCAGTACTTC	TRBJ2-7	NA	TRBV9	many
CSASRSGALGYGYTF	TGCAGTGCTAGTCGCAGTGGGGCCCTAGGCTATGGCTACACCTTC	TRBJ1-2	NA	TRBV20-1	NA
CASSYSSLVWYEQYF	TGTGCCAGCAGTTACTCGTCTCTAGTGTGGTACGAGCAGTACTTC	TRBJ2-7	NA	TRBV6-5	many
CASSSPRDRRYEQYF	TGTGCCAGCAGTTCGCCCCGGGACAGAAGGTACGAGCAGTACTTC	TRBJ2-7	TRBD1	TRBV28	many
CASSGRLTDTQYF	TGTGCCAGCAGCGGCCGACTGACAGATACGCAGTATTTT	TRBJ2-3	NA	TRBV7-6	NA
CASKGPSDEQYF	TGCGCCAGCAAGGGCCCCAGCGACGAGCAGTACTTC	TRBJ2-7	NA	TRBV5-1	few
CASSYPLAISTDTQYF	TGTGCCAGCAGTTACCCACTAGCGATCAGCACAGATACGCAGTATTTT	TRBJ2-3	TRBD2	TRBV28	many
CSAGLAGITDTQYF	TGCAGTGCAGGACTAGCGGGAATCACAGATACGCAGTATTTT	TRBJ2-3	TRBD2	TRBV20-1	many
CASSDSKVGANTEAFF	TGCGCCAGCAGTGACTCCAAGGTGGGGGCGAACACTGAAGCTTTCTTT	TRBJ1-1	NA	TRBV10-1	NA
CSARGPLDRAGNTIYF	TGCAGTGCTAGAGGCCCCCTGGACAGGGCTGGAAACACCATATATTTT	TRBJ1-3	TRBD1	TRBV20-1	NA
CASSRAGSTSTDTQYF	TGCGCCAGCAGCCGAGCGGGTTCAACTAGCACAGATACGCAGTATTTT	TRBJ2-3	NA	TRBV5-1	many
CASSLHAGFTPEQYF	TGCGCCAGCAGCTTGCACGCGGGATTCACTCCCGAGCAGTACTTC	TRBJ2-7	NA	TRBV5-1	many
CASSLLQESYEQYF	TGTGCCAGCAGTTTGCTGCAGGAGAGCTACGAGCAGTACTTC	TRBJ2-7	NA	TRBV28	many
CASSPPVGTRTYEQYF	TGTGCCAGCTCACCGCCGGTGGGGACCCGAACCTACGAGCAGTACTTC	TRBJ2-7	NA	TRBV18	many
CASRLGGSTEAFF	TGTGCCAGCAGATTAGGGGGTTCCACTGAAGCTTTCTTT	TRBJ1-1	NA	TRBV27	NA
CASSQGGVPGQFF	TGCGCCAGCAGCCAAGGGGGAGTCCCCGGACAGTTCTTC	TRBJ2-1	NA	TRBV5-1	many
CASSEAGYEQYF	TGTGCCAGCAGCGAGGCAGGCTACGAGCAGTACTTC	TRBJ2-7	NA	TRBV6-1	few
CASSVQGGYGYTF	TGTGCCAGCAGCGTCCAGGGGGGCTATGGCTACACCTTC	TRBJ1-2	TRBD1	TRBV9	many
CASSLTGLLYEQYF	TGTGCCAGCAGCTTGACGGGACTCCTCTACGAGCAGTACTTC	TRBJ2-7	NA	TRBV11-1	many
CASRDIAGEPVAKNIQYF	TGTGCCAGCAGGGATATAGCGGGAGAGCCCGTAGCCAAAAACATTCAGTACTTC	TRBJ2-4	TRBD2	TRBV2	few
CASIGANNYEQYF	TGTGCCAGCATAGGAGCGAACAACTACGAGCAGTACTTC	TRBJ2-7	NA	TRBV2	many
CASSGVSGGRYGYTF	TGTGCCAGCAGTGGGGTGTCAGGGGGCCGCTATGGCTACACCTTC	TRBJ1-2	TRBD1	TRBV2	many
CASSPKGPETQYF	TGTGCCAGCTCACCAAAGGGCCCGGAGACCCAGTACTTC	TRBJ2-5	NA	TRBV18	many
CASSPNGWEQYF	TGTGCCAGCAGTCCAAACGGGTGGGAGCAGTACTTC	TRBJ2-7	NA	TRBV12-3/TRBV12-4	NA
CASSFLLGRTIYGYTF	TGTGCCAGCAGTTTTTTGTTGGGGCGAACAATCTATGGCTACACCTTC	TRBJ1-2	NA	TRBV27	once
CASSFRQETFYSNQPQHF	TGTGCCAGCAGTTTCCGACAGGAGACTTTTTATAGCAATCAGCCCCAGCATTTT	TRBJ1-5	NA	TRBV28	many
CASSQAGPLGTDTQYF	TGCGCCAGCAGCCAGGCAGGTCCTTTGGGCACAGATACGCAGTATTTT	TRBJ2-3	NA	TRBV4-1	NA
CASSSSLQGALTGELFF	TGTGCCAGCAGCTCCTCCCTACAGGGGGCGCTTACCGGGGAGCTGTTTTTT	TRBJ2-2	TRBD1	TRBV7-2	NA
CASSLLTAGGAFF	TGTGCCAGCAGTTTACTGACTGCGGGTGGGGCTTTCTTT	TRBJ1-1	NA	TRBV28	NA
CASGWVDSNQPQHF	TGTGCCAGCGGGTGGGTTGATAGCAATCAGCCCCAGCATTTT	TRBJ1-5	NA	TRBV12-3/TRBV12-4	many
CASRYSSDYVISSYNEQFF	TGTGCCAGCAGATATAGCTCAGATTACGTTATTAGCTCCTACAATGAGCAGTTCTTC	TRBJ2-1	NA	TRBV7-3	many
CASSLLGTISYNEQFF	TGTGCCAGCAGTTTATTGGGGACTATCTCCTACAATGAGCAGTTCTTC	TRBJ2-1	TRBD2	TRBV28	many
CATSRAAGSYNEQFF	TGTGCCACCAGCAGAGCAGCGGGATCCTACAATGAGCAGTTCTTC	TRBJ2-1	TRBD2	TRBV15	many
CASRDTRLDTEAFF	TGCGCCAGCAGGGACACAAGGTTGGACACTGAAGCTTTCTTT	TRBJ1-1	NA	TRBV5-1	many
CASSSGLAGRNEQFF	TGTGCCAGCAGTTCGGGACTAGCGGGACGGAATGAGCAGTTCTTC	TRBJ2-1	TRBD2	TRBV6-1	many
CAISEPRNEKLFF	TGTGCCATCAGTGAGCCTCGTAATGAAAAACTGTTTTTT	TRBJ1-4	NA	TRBV10-3	many